Each of the 15 T cell receptor beta chains below was sequenced from the same sample in a study of shared clonotypes between healthy human individuals. The method was immunoSEQ multiplex PCR; TCRdb's version includes in-frame clones alone and lacks a portion of them. The sample lists 500,000 to 700,000 clones; 90% to 95% were seen once. Naive CD8 cells lacked CD45RO, underwent positive selection for CCR7 and left out terminally differentiated effector memory CD45RA+ cells. The sample taken for sequencing was naive CD8+ T cells sorted from blood. These TCRs come from a woman in her twenties or thirties in good health.

This chain joins TRBV19 and TRBJ2-1, with TRBD2 identical over 13 bases. The V segment lost 6 bases and the J segment 3 bases; nucleotides outside the gene matches: 8. Germline CDR1 reads LNHDA; CDR2 reads SQIVND (reference sequence). This CDR3 has 17 residues. CDR3 DNA: TGTGCCAGTAGGAAAACAGGGACTAGCGGGGTCTACAATGAGCAGTTCTTC. It translates to CASRKTGTSGVYNEQFF.

The chain has TRBV7-6 and TRBJ2-3; 10 positions agree with TRBD2. The J segment lost 3 bases and the V segment lost 3 bases, leaving 9 bases of the junction unmatched. This CDR3 region has 17 residues. The germline V gene has CDR1 SGHVS and CDR2 FNYEAQ. CDR3: CASSFQREGQETDTQYF. DNA for the CDR3: TGTGCCAGCAGCTTTCAGCGGGAGGGCCAAGAGACAGATACGCAGTATTTT.

The chain is built from TRBV19 and TRBJ2-1; no clear D. The V gene lost 4 bases and the J gene lost 2 bases, with 15 bases spanning the gap. Germline V lookup: CDR1 LNHDA, CDR2 SQIVND (reference sequence). There are 16 residues in the CDR3. CDR3 DNA: TGTGCCAGTAGTACCCGGGCCCCCGAGCCCTACAATGAGCAGTTCTTC. It specifies CASSTRAPEPYNEQFF. Using reference TRBV19 and TRBJ2-1 for the parts outside the CDR3, the full variable domain is DGGITQSPKYLFRKEGQNVTLSCEQNLNHDAMYWYRQDPGQGLRLIYYSQIVNDFQKGDIAEGYSVSREKKESFPLTVTSAQKNPTAFYLCASSTRAPEPYNEQFFGPGTRLTVL.

This chain links TRBV4-2 with TRBJ2-4; the D gene is possibly TRBD2 (6 bases). The germline V and J ends were trimmed by 8 bases and 2 bases, with 16 bases remaining between them. The CDR3 is 15 residues long. Germline V gene lookup returns CDR1 LGHNA and CDR2 YNFKEQ. Here the CDR3 reads CASQRVLGPKNIQYF. The DNA for the CDR3 is TGTGCCAGCCAGCGGGTACTAGGGCCCAAAAACATTCAGTACTTC.

In its sample, this clone was seen once. The rearrangement uses TRBV27 and TRBJ2-2, with 8 bases lining up with TRBD2. The CDR3 is 19 residues long. With V trimmed by 5 bases and J by 3 bases, 17 bases remained unmatched. Germline CDR1 reads MNHEY; CDR2 reads SMNVEV (reference sequence). The CDR3 DNA sequence: TGTGCCAGCAGTCCGTTAGCGGGATTAAGCTTTATGGACACCGGGGAGCTGTTTTTT. Translating gives CASSPLAGLSFMDTGELFF.

The gene calls are TRBV29-1 and TRBJ2-1; TRBD2 might be the D (6 bases). From germline, CDR1 is SQVTM and CDR2 ANQGSEA. Trimming cost V 2 bases and J 4 bases, with 12 bases left between them. The CDR3 spans 14 residues. This CDR3 reads CSVERGAQYNEQFF. The CDR3 coding sequence is TGCAGCGTTGAACGCGGGGCCCAATACAATGAGCAGTTCTTC.

The chain carries TRBV5-8 and TRBJ2-3; 7 bases are a match to TRBD1. V lost 3 bases and J lost 2; bases outside the gene matches: 9. CDR3 length: 16 residues. Germline V gives CDR1 SGHTS, CDR2 YDEGEE. The CDR3 DNA sequence: TGTGCCAGCAGCTGGGCGACAGGGAGAGACACAGATACGCAGTATTTT. Its translation is CASSWATGRDTDTQYF.

The CDR3 DNA reads TGTGCCAGCAGCTTAGAAGGGGACGGCTACACCTTC. This codes for CASSLEGDGYTF. V and J are TRBV7-9 and TRBJ1-2; possibly TRBD1 for D (5 bases). CDR1 is SEHNR, CDR2 FQNEAQ, per germline (reference sequence). The CDR3 is 12 residues long. With 1 base removed from V and 8 bases from J, the gap between germline ends came to 8 bases.

The chain has TRBV11-1 and TRBJ2-3, with no clear D. With 4 bases removed from V and 3 bases from J, the gap between germline ends came to 17 bases. The CDR3 length is 16 residues. Germline assignment: CDR1 SGHAT and CDR2 FQDESV (reference sequence). CDR3 in DNA: TGTGCCAGCAGCTCCCCTGGAAGAGAGGTAACAGATACGCAGTATTTT. Residues: CASSSPGREVTDTQYF.

The gene calls are TRBV19 and TRBJ2-3, with TRBD1 matching 7 bases. From germline, CDR1 is LNHDA and CDR2 SQIVND (reference sequence). V lost 6 bases and J lost 0; bases outside the gene matches: 6. CDR3 length: 15 residues. The CDR3 coding sequence is TGTGCCAGTAGCGGGACAGTAAGGAGCACAGATACGCAGTATTTT. Residues: CASSGTVRSTDTQYF.

This clone appeared a single time. The CDR3 reads CASSLASGIGSYNEQFF. As DNA, the CDR3 is TGTGCCAGCAGCTTGGCAAGCGGGATAGGCTCCTACAATGAGCAGTTCTTC. This rearrangement joins TRBV7-9 to TRBJ2-1; TRBD2 agrees at 7 bases. The length of the CDR3 is 17 residues. Unmatched junction bases numbered 8, after V lost 3 bases and J lost 0 bases. CDR1 is SEHNR and CDR2 is FQNEAQ in the germline V gene (reference sequence).

The V and J genes are TRBV28 and TRBJ2-1; 7 bases map to TRBD2. Germline lookup yields CDR1 MDHEN and CDR2 SYDVKM. CDR3 length: 16 residues. The junction had 10 bases not matched to a gene; V was cut back by 3 bases and J by 5 bases. CDR3 amino acids: CASSFPSERGNNEQFF. CDR3 coding DNA: TGTGCCAGCAGTTTTCCCAGCGAGCGGGGTAACAATGAGCAGTTCTTC.

CDR3 in amino acids: CASSLPNNEQFF. DNA for the CDR3: TGTGCCAGCAGTTTGCCGAACAATGAGCAGTTCTTC. This chain uses TRBV28 with TRBJ2-1, with D unresolved. This CDR3 is built from 12 residues. Germline values: CDR1 MDHEN, CDR2 SYDVKM. V lost 3 bases and J 5 bases, leaving 5 bases between the germline ends. The whole variable domain, remainder taken from reference TRBV28 and TRBJ2-1, is DVKVTQSSRYLVKRTGEKVFLECVQDMDHENMFWYRQDPGLGLRLIYFSYDVKMKEKGDIPEGYSVSREKKERFSLILESASTNQTSMYLCASSLPNNEQFFGPGTRLTVL.

V and J are TRBV4-1 and TRBJ1-3; D gene uncertain. The CDR3 consists of 15 residues. Per the germline V gene, CDR1 is MGHRA and CDR2 is YSYEKL. Trimming cost V 0 bases and J 0 bases, with 6 bases left between them. CDR3 sequence: CASSQDSPSGNTIYF. The CDR3 DNA reads TGCGCCAGCAGCCAAGACTCTCCCTCTGGAAACACCATATATTTT.

The rearrangement joins TRBV5-6 to TRBJ1-1, with 9 positions matching TRBD1. This CDR3 has 15 residues. The germline gives CDR1 SGHDT, CDR2 YYEEEE. V dropped 6 bases and J dropped 0; count of bases not matched to a gene: 6. CDR3 bases: TGTGCCAGCATCCGGACAGGGGAGATGAACACTGAAGCTTTCTTT. It specifies CASIRTGEMNTEAFF.